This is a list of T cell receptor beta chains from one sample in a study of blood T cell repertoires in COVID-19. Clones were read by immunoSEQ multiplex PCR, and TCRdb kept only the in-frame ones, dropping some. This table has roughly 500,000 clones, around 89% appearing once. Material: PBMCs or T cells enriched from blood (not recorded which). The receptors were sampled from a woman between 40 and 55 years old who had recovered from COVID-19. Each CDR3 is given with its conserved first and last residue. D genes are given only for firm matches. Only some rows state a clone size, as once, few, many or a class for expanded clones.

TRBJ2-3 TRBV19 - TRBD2 CASCGLATDTQYF TGTGCCAGTTGTGGACTAGCCACAGATACGCAGTATTTT
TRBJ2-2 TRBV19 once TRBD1 CASHPGDRDTGELFF TGTGCCAGTCACCCGGGGGACAGGGACACCGGGGAGCTGTTTTTT
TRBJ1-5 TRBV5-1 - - CASSLGAANQPQHF TGCGCCAGCAGCTTGGGAGCCGCAAATCAGCCCCAGCATTTT
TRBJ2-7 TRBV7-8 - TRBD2 CASSLVVSSGDFYEQYF TGTGCCAGCAGCTTAGTGGTTTCGAGCGGGGATTTCTACGAGCAGTACTTC
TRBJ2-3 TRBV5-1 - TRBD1 CASSLIPGTGVTDTQYF TGCGCCAGCAGCCTAATCCCAGGGACAGGGGTAACAGATACGCAGTATTTT
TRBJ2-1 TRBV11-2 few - CASSFNRQNEQFF TGTGCCAGCAGCTTCAACAGGCAAAATGAGCAGTTCTTC
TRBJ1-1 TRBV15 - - CATSPWEGRGGRTEAFF TGTGCCACCAGCCCCTGGGAAGGGAGGGGAGGGCGGACTGAAGCTTTCTTT
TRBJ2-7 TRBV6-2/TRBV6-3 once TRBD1 CASSNTRGTGGFYEQYF TGTGCCAGCAGTAACACTCGGGGGACAGGGGGCTTCTACGAGCAGTACTTC
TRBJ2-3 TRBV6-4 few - CASSESGAVDTQYF TGTGCCAGCAGTGAGTCGGGAGCAGTAGATACGCAGTATTTT
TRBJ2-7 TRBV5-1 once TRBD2 CASSWLADYEQYF TGCGCCAGCAGCTGGCTAGCGGACTACGAGCAGTACTTC
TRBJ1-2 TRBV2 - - CASSDKAGPPRGYTF TGTGCCAGCAGTGATAAGGCAGGGCCCCCGCGAGGCTACACCTTC
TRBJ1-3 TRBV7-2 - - CASSLLWAGSGNTIYF TGTGCCAGCAGCTTATTATGGGCCGGCTCTGGAAACACCATATATTTT
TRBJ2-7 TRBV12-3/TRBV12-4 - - CASSLGWGREQYF TGTGCCAGCAGTTTAGGTTGGGGGCGCGAGCAGTACTTC
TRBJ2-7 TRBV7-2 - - CASSLEAVSGGKYF TGTGCCAGCAGCTTAGAGGCAGTTAGTGGGGGGAAGTACTTC
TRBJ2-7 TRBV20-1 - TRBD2 CSASASSGFPYEQYF TGCAGTGCTAGTGCCTCTAGCGGGTTTCCCTACGAGCAGTACTTC
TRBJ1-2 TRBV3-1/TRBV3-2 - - CASSQDLGSSYGYTF TGTGCCAGCAGCCAAGATCTAGGCAGCTCATATGGCTACACCTTC